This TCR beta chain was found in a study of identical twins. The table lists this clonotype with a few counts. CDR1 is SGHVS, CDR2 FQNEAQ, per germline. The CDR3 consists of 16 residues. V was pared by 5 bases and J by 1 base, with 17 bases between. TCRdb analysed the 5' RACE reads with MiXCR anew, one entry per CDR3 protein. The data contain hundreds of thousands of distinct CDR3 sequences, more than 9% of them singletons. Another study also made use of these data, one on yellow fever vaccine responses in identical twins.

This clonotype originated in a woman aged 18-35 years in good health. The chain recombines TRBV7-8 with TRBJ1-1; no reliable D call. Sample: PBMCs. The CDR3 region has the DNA TGTGCCAGCAGCCTACTATTGGGCAGCCAGAACACTGAAGCTTTCTTT. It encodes CASSLLLGSQNTEAFF.